The sample holds a few counts of the clone carrying this T cell receptor beta chain. One end of the junction varies from germline; a read error may be responsible. Germline CDR1 and CDR2: SSHAT and FNYEAQ (reference sequence). This CDR3 is 18 amino acids long. Sequenced by immunoSEQ multiplex PCR; TCRdb stores in-frame clones only, minus some. The profile covers about 500,000 clones, with roughly 80% appearing a single time and approximately 12% taken by the ten largest. This specimen comes from a study of shared clonotypes between healthy human individuals. The genes are TRBV7-7 and TRBJ2-3; TRBD2 aligns across 7 bases. This receptor was taken from a middle-aged woman in good health. Some clones in this sample may be carry-over from other donors' samples. Sample: PBMCs. The CDR3 protein is CASSQFAPAGDGSDTQYF. The CDR3 DNA reads TGTGCTAGCAGCCAGTTTGCCCCCGCGGGAGACGGTTCAGATACGCAGTATTTT.